This entry lists 31 T cell receptor beta chains sequenced from one sample in a study of blood T cell repertoires in COVID-19. The repertoire was sequenced with immunoSEQ multiplex PCR; TCRdb's copy has only in-frame clones and lacks some. The sample lists under 150,000 clones; 70% to 80% were seen once. Sequencing was done on a sample of peripheral blood. The origin of the receptors is an elderly woman with acute or convalescent COVID-19.

This chain links TRBV28 with TRBJ2-3; D call uncertain. Germline V gives CDR1 MDHEN, CDR2 SYDVKM. This CDR3 contains 12 residues. V lost 5 bases, J lost 4 bases, and 7 bases lay in between. CDR3 nucleotide sequence: TGTGCCAGCAGTCTTGCAGCAGATACGCAGTATTTT. This translates into CASSLAADTQYF.

The rearrangement uses TRBV4-1 and TRBJ1-4, with TRBD1 matching 7 bases. The CDR3 sequence is 15 residues long. In germline, CDR1 is MGHRA, CDR2 YSYEKL. V shed 3 bases, J shed 5 bases, and the junction held 6 bases outside the gene matches. The CDR3: CASSHYRGQNEKLFF. The CDR3, as DNA: TGCGCCAGCAGCCACTACAGGGGTCAAAATGAAAAACTGTTTTTT.

V is TRBV25-1 and J is TRBJ1-1, with a tentative D call TRBD1 (5 bases). Germline V CDR1 and CDR2: MGHDK, SYGVNS. Between the trimmed V and J ends, which lost 1 base and 1 base, there was a span of 10 bases. This CDR3 has 15 amino acids. The CDR3 is CASSEFRGSNTEAFF. CDR3 nucleotide sequence: TGTGCCAGCAGTGAATTTAGGGGCTCGAACACTGAAGCTTTCTTT.

V and J are TRBV4-3 and TRBJ2-1; TRBD2 matches at 16 bases. The CDR3 contains 18 residues. CDR1 LGHNA and CDR2 YSLEER come from the germline V gene. Trimming removed 4 bases from V and 3 bases from J; junction bases left unmatched: 6. CDR3 sequence (DNA): TGCGCCAGCAGCCGTGGGACTAGCGGGGGGGGACACTACAATGAGCAGTTCTTC. Its protein product is CASSRGTSGGGHYNEQFF.

The V call is TRBV7-2, the J call TRBJ2-3; D is unclear. The CDR3 extends over 15 amino acids. CDR1 and CDR2 from the germline V gene are SGHTA and FQGNSA. V lost 5 bases and J 2 bases, leaving 14 bases between the germline ends. Here the CDR3 reads CASSPNPTLTDTQYF. The DNA for the CDR3 is TGTGCCAGCAGCCCCAATCCTACGCTCACAGATACGCAGTATTTT.

J is TRBJ2-1 and V is TRBV30, with TRBD2 matching over 7 bases. J lost 5 bases, V lost 5 bases, and 15 bases had no gene match. This CDR3 is 16 amino acids long. Looked up from germline, CDR1 is GTSNPN and CDR2 is SVGIG (reference sequence). In nucleotides, the CDR3 is TGTGCCTGGTCGGGTCGAGCGACTAGCCTTCACAATGAGCAGTTCTTC. This codes for CAWSGRATSLHNEQFF.

This rearrangement joins TRBV30 to TRBJ1-4; D is unclear. The ends were cut back, 1 base at V and 1 base at J, with 10 bases in the middle. The CDR3 is made up of 15 amino acids. Germline CDR1 and CDR2: GTSNPN and SVGIG (reference sequence). CDR3 protein: CAWSATHGTNEKLFF. The CDR3 coding sequence is TGTGCCTGGAGTGCAACCCACGGAACTAATGAAAAACTGTTTTTT.

V usage is TRBV10-3 and J usage is TRBJ2-5; tentative D call: TRBD1 (5 bases). V was cut by 9 bases and J by 5 bases, with 13 bases left in between. Per germline, CDR1 ENHRY and CDR2 SYGVKD. This CDR3 region has 12 residues. The CDR3 protein is CAMGQGVETQYF. CDR3 bases: TGTGCCATGGGGCAAGGGGTGGAGACCCAGTACTTC.

This chain uses TRBV5-1 with TRBJ1-1; D may be TRBD1 (5 bases). V was shortened by 4 bases and J by 0 bases, with 13 bases between the two germline ends. The CDR3 spans 15 residues. Germline V gene sequence: CDR1 SGHRS, CDR2 YFSETQ. Here the CDR3 reads CASSPGGDLNTEAFF. The DNA for the CDR3 is TGCGCCAGCAGCCCTGGGGGGGATTTGAACACTGAAGCTTTCTTT.

The V call is TRBV7-9, the J call TRBJ2-1; TRBD2 aligns across 13 bases. The junction had 8 bases not matched to a gene; V was cut back by 6 bases and J by 9 bases. Germline V CDR1 and CDR2: SEHNR, FQNEAQ (reference sequence). This CDR3 region has 15 residues. The CDR3 DNA sequence: TGTGCCAGCAGGCGAACTAGCGGGAGGGCCGTTGAGCAGTTCTTC. Encoded protein: CASRRTSGRAVEQFF.

The rearrangement uses TRBV4-3 and TRBJ2-5; weak D call: TRBD1 (6 bases). Trimming pared 3 bases from V and 3 bases from J, leaving 14 bases between. CDR3 length: 15 residues. In germline, CDR1 is LGHNA, CDR2 YSLEER. The DNA of the CDR3 is TGCGCCAGCAGCCACTTGCCCCAGGGGAAAGAGACCCAGTACTTC. Protein product: CASSHLPQGKETQYF.

The chain couples TRBV12-3 or TRBV12-4 to TRBJ1-5; D remains unclear. V lost 8 bases to trimming and J lost 6 bases, with 14 bases between them. This CDR3 has 13 residues. This CDR3 is CASSPSGGQPQHF. In DNA form, the CDR3 reads TGTGCCAGCTCCCCTTCGGGTGGTCAGCCCCAGCATTTT.

The chain combines TRBV9 with TRBJ1-3, with D perhaps TRBD1 (6 bases). Trimming removed 3 bases at V and 0 bases at J, with 10 bases between. The germline CDR1 and CDR2 sequences are SGDLS and YYNGEE. This CDR3 region has 15 residues. This CDR3 is CASSARDNSGNTIYF. The CDR3 region has the DNA TGTGCCAGCAGCGCTCGGGACAACTCTGGAAACACCATATATTTT.

The CDR3 loop reads CASRTGSSSYEQYF. CDR3 nucleotides: TGCGCCAGCCGGACAGGGTCGAGCTCCTACGAGCAGTACTTC. The chain uses TRBV5-1 and TRBJ2-7; 8 nucleotides align to TRBD1. The V gene's germline CDR1 is SGHRS and CDR2 YFSETQ. The junction had 6 bases not matched to a gene; V was cut back by 7 bases and J by 0 bases. The CDR3 contains 14 residues.

The chain uses TRBV10-3 and TRBJ2-1, with 9 bases fitting TRBD2. The CDR3 sequence is 15 residues long. J lost 7 bases, V lost 3 bases, and 7 bases had no gene match. Germline values: CDR1 ENHRY, CDR2 SYGVKD. The CDR3 reads CAISEGGGAWNEQFF. DNA of the CDR3: TGTGCCATCAGTGAAGGCGGGGGGGCCTGGAATGAGCAGTTCTTC.

This clone was seen only a few times. V usage is TRBV4-1 and J usage is TRBJ2-7; 12 bases line up with TRBD2. This CDR3 is built from 16 residues. J gave up 3 bases and V 4 bases, and 7 bases lay outside the gene matches. Per the germline V gene, CDR1 is MGHRA and CDR2 is YSYEKL. The CDR3 protein is CASSRTGTSGLYEQYF. In nucleotides, the CDR3 is TGCGCCAGCAGCCGAACCGGGACTAGCGGGCTCTACGAGCAGTACTTC.

This chain joins TRBV30 and TRBJ1-1; D is possibly TRBD1 (5 bases). Germline V gene sequence: CDR1 GTSNPN, CDR2 SVGIG (reference sequence). CDR3 size: 12 residues. V lost 8 bases to trimming and J lost 5 bases, with 15 bases between them. Here the CDR3 reads CAGGGWRTEAFF. DNA for the CDR3: TGTGCCGGGGGAGGGTGGCGGACTGAAGCTTTCTTT.

V gene TRBV6-5 combines with J gene TRBJ2-1; 9 bases line up with TRBD1. Trimming cost V 5 bases and J 3 bases; bases outside gene matches: 5. CDR1 is MNHEY and CDR2 is SVGAGI in the germline V gene. This CDR3 comprises 15 residues. This CDR3 is CASSPDRGIYNEQFF. Written as DNA, the CDR3 is TGTGCCAGCAGTCCAGACAGGGGGATCTACAATGAGCAGTTCTTC.

This clone has just a few counts. V and J are TRBV28 and TRBJ1-3; 7 bases fit TRBD1. Germline V gene lookup returns CDR1 MDHEN and CDR2 SYDVKM. This CDR3 region has 18 residues. Trimming removed 7 bases from V and 0 bases from J; junction bases left unmatched: 15. The CDR3 reads CASTSGRQGYFSGNTIYF. CDR3 in DNA: TGTGCCAGCACCAGTGGGAGACAGGGCTATTTCTCTGGAAACACCATATATTTT.

The J gene is TRBJ2-7, the V gene TRBV6-2 or TRBV6-3; perhaps TRBD2 as D (5 bases). The germline V and J ends were trimmed by 5 bases and 7 bases, with 21 bases remaining between them. The CDR3 length is 15 residues. Per germline, CDR1 MNHEY and CDR2 SVGEGT. This CDR3 reads CASSTTKSTSGEQYF. DNA for the CDR3: TGTGCCAGCAGTACGACAAAATCCACCTCGGGGGAGCAGTACTTC.

The rearrangement joins TRBV3-1 (or the pseudogene TRBV3-2) to TRBJ1-1; maybe TRBD1 (5 bases). Trimming shortened V by 1 base and J by 1 base, and 7 bases separated the two germline ends. Germline-derived CDR1 and CDR2 are LGHDT and YNNKEL (reference sequence). The CDR3 runs 14 residues. CDR3 sequence (DNA): TGTGCCAGCAGCCAAGCAGGGCGGAACACTGAAGCTTTCTTT. This encodes CASSQAGRNTEAFF.

The chain employs TRBV18 and TRBJ1-1; 8 positions agree with TRBD1. Germline V lookup: CDR1 KGHSH, CDR2 LQKENI. The CDR3 totals 15 residues. J was trimmed by 4 bases and V by 3 bases; bases with no gene match: 7. The CDR3 nucleotides read TGTGCCAGCTCACCCCCCGGGGACAGGACCACTGAAGCTTTCTTT. Protein: CASSPPGDRTTEAFF.

V and J are TRBV5-1 and TRBJ1-1; D is possibly TRBD1 (5 bases). The CDR3 consists of 13 residues. The V gene's germline CDR1 is SGHRS and CDR2 YFSETQ. V lost 5 bases and J 2 bases, leaving 10 bases between the germline ends. CDR3 protein: CASRGGYNTEAFF. The CDR3 nucleotides are TGCGCCAGCAGGGGGGGGTACAACACTGAAGCTTTCTTT.

The V gene is TRBV3-1 (or the pseudogene TRBV3-2), the J gene TRBJ2-3; 10 bases line up with TRBD2. Per germline, CDR1 LGHDT and CDR2 YNNKEL (reference sequence). This CDR3 is built from 19 residues. V lost 0 bases to trimming and J lost 0 bases; unmatched junction nucleotides: 9. CDR3 DNA sequence: TGTGCCAGCAGCCAAGATGATCTAGCGGGAGATCCCAGCACAGATACGCAGTATTTT. It codes for CASSQDDLAGDPSTDTQYF.

There are a few counts of this clone. This chain uses TRBV19 with TRBJ1-2; 9 bases match TRBD1. The CDR3 loop spans 15 amino acids. CDR1 LNHDA and CDR2 SQIVND come from the germline V gene (reference sequence). Trimming removed 7 bases from V and 3 bases from J; junction bases left unmatched: 9. CDR3 nucleotide sequence: TGTGCCAGTATGGGACAGGGAAACGAGGACTATGGCTACACCTTC. Translation: CASMGQGNEDYGYTF.

The DNA for the CDR3 is TGTGCCTGGAGTGTAAACCTTAGGGGCACTGAAGCTTTCTTT. It encodes CAWSVNLRGTEAFF. V usage is TRBV30 and J usage is TRBJ1-1; the D gene is possibly TRBD1 (5 bases). Germline V gene data show CDR1 as GTSNPN and CDR2 as SVGIG (reference sequence). This CDR3 is built from 14 residues. V gave up 0 bases and J gave up 4 bases, with 12 bases separating them.

This clone turned up a few times. The chain couples TRBV7-2 to TRBJ1-1; D is unclear. CDR3 length: 17 residues. The V end lost 1 base, the J end lost 0 bases, and 15 bases lay between the germline ends. Germline CDR1 and CDR2: SGHTA and FQGNSA. This CDR3 reads CASSLGSGAGMNTEAFF. The DNA of the CDR3 is TGTGCCAGCAGCTTAGGATCGGGCGCGGGAATGAACACTGAAGCTTTCTTT.

The chain is built from TRBV4-1 and TRBJ2-7; TRBD2 is a possible D gene (5 bases). V lost 10 bases and J 0 bases, leaving 13 bases between the germline ends. Germline lookup yields CDR1 MGHRA and CDR2 YSYEKL. CDR3 length: 13 residues. The CDR3 loop is CATCLASSYEQYF. CDR3 bases: TGCGCCACCTGTCTAGCCAGCTCCTACGAGCAGTACTTC.

The V gene is TRBV6-4, the J gene TRBJ1-6, with a possible D match to TRBD1 (5 bases). The CDR3 runs 16 residues. The V end lost 7 bases, the J end lost 6 bases, and 19 bases lay between the germline ends. Per germline, CDR1 MRHNA and CDR2 SNTAGT. CDR3 residues: CASKVQGKTGNSPLHF. In DNA form, the CDR3 reads TGTGCCAGCAAGGTCCAGGGTAAAACCGGTAATTCACCCCTCCACTTT.

The chain is built from TRBV6-2 or TRBV6-3 and TRBJ1-2; a possible D gene is TRBD1 (5 bases). This CDR3 comprises 14 residues. Trimming removed 2 bases at V and 4 bases at J, with 11 bases between. Germline CDR1 reads MNHEY; CDR2 reads SVGEGT. The CDR3 here is CASSYMTDSYGYTF. The CDR3 DNA sequence: TGTGCCAGCAGTTACATGACAGACTCCTATGGCTACACCTTC.

The chain uses TRBV2 and TRBJ2-3; D uncertain. The CDR3 is made up of 15 amino acids. Germline V lookup: CDR1 SNHLY, CDR2 FYNNEI. V shed 6 bases and J shed 0 bases, with 13 bases lying between them. In nucleotides, the CDR3 is TGTGCCAGCAGCAACAGCCTAACTAGCACAGATACGCAGTATTTT. Protein: CASSNSLTSTDTQYF.